This entry describes one T cell receptor beta chain. The antigen is unknown. This sample is part of a study of OX40 agonist ivuxolimab in advanced cancers. Produced via immunoSEQ multiplex PCR; TCRdb's table is partial and in-frame only. The sample shows over 70,000 clones, approximately 87% of them seen only once. Study-level points and caveats: At doses 0.1 to 3.0 mg/kg, CD4+ and CD8+ clones expanded. Relatively little clonal expansion, among the lowest observed, appeared in partial responders at 0.1-3.0 mg/kg.

V lost 0 bases to trimming and J lost 1 base; unmatched junction nucleotides: 2. Germline-derived CDR1 and CDR2 are KGHSH and LQKENI. The CDR3 loop spans 16 amino acids. The gene calls are TRBV18 and TRBJ2-3; 9 bases match TRBD1. Material: CD4+ or CD8+ T cells sorted from blood, obtained in a trial of the OX40 agonist ivuxolimab. The clonotype originates from an adult with an advanced solid tumor such as melanoma, head and neck, liver or kidney cancer. The CDR3 region is CASSPPTGGRTDTQYF. In DNA, the CDR3 is TGTGCCAGCTCACCACCTACAGGGGGCCGCACAGATACGCAGTATTTT.